This T cell receptor beta chain was captured by sequencing in a study of T cells in Graves' hyperthyroidism and ophthalmopathy. The PBMCs had their origin in approximately 10 ml of fresh peripheral blood. The V gene's germline CDR1 is GTSNPN and CDR2 SVGIG (reference sequence). The CDR3 sequence is 12 residues long. The V and J ends lost 6 bases and 4 bases, in that order; junction bases with no gene match: 5. TCR beta CDR3 sequences were amplified from RNA transcripts. With the HTBI primer set, the TCR CDR3 went through a first round of RT-PCR. TCRdb recomputed calls from the multiplex PCR reads with MiXCR, one row per CDR3 protein. The sample has around 490,000 distinct CDR3 sequences, 20% seen once; the top ten hold over 45%. This clonotype came up many times.

This TCR was recovered from a man aged 35 to 55 with Graves' ophthalmopathy. The sequencing sample was made of blood. The V and J genes are TRBV30 and TRBJ2-7, with 8 bases aligning to TRBD1. The CDR3 region is CACLQGVYEQYF. CDR3 in DNA: TGTGCCTGTCTACAGGGGGTTTACGAGCAGTACTTC.